This is a list of T cell receptor beta chains from one sample in a study of molecular identifiers for immune sequencing clone quantification. Via MiXCR, TCRdb re-called the PCR reads, giving one row per CDR3 protein. Counted here are some 65,000 distinct CDR3 sequences, around 20% occurring once; the ten biggest clones make up approximately 1.5%. The sample taken for sequencing was naive CD8+ T cells from blood, with Jurkat cell RNA spiked in. These receptors originate from a human donor in good health. Some libraries in this study had Jurkat cell RNA spiked in. Each CDR3 is given with its conserved first and last residue. A D gene is named only where the DNA matches it firmly. Rows may omit the clone size; those that give it use once, few, many or a size class.

clone size,J gene,D gene,V gene,CDR3 protein,CDR3 DNA
few,TRBJ2-5,TRBD2,TRBV12-5,CASGLVGGSGETQYF,TGTGCTAGTGGTTTGGTAGGCGGGAGCGGAGAGACCCAGTACTTC
many,TRBJ2-2,TRBD1,TRBV5-4,CASSLDPGQGLTGELFF,TGTGCCAGCAGCTTGGATCCGGGACAGGGGTTGACCGGGGAGCTGTTTTTT
many,TRBJ2-3,TRBD2,TRBV27,CASSLYSGFTDTQYF,TGTGCCAGCAGTTTATATAGCGGGTTTACAGATACGCAGTATTTT
NA,TRBJ1-2,NA,TRBV27,CASSLNPGQSSHGYTF,TGTGCCAGCAGTTTAAATCCCGGACAGTCATCGCATGGCTACACCTTC
many,TRBJ2-7,NA,TRBV6-5,CASRFDRFPYEQYF,TGTGCCAGCAGATTCGACAGGTTCCCCTACGAGCAGTACTTC
many,TRBJ2-7,TRBD2,TRBV25-1,CASSVWEAGGTYEQYF,TGTGCCAGCAGTGTTTGGGAGGCGGGGGGAACCTACGAGCAGTACTTC
many,TRBJ2-3,TRBD2,TRBV6-2/TRBV6-3,CASSYFSSGSTDTQYF,TGTGCCAGCAGTTACTTCTCTAGCGGGAGTACAGATACGCAGTATTTT
many,TRBJ2-7,NA,TRBV29-1,CSVRWAGAYYEQYF,TGCAGCGTCCGTTGGGCAGGGGCCTACTACGAGCAGTACTTC
few,TRBJ2-7,NA,TRBV7-9,CASSSEKKYPYELYF,TGTGCCAGCAGCTCTGAAAAAAAATATCCCTACGAGCTGTACTTC
many,TRBJ2-1,NA,TRBV11-2,CASSLGPAISSYNEQFF,TGTGCCAGCAGCCTCGGCCCGGCTATCAGCTCCTACAATGAGCAGTTCTTC
many,TRBJ2-5,TRBD2,TRBV7-6,CASSSYGTSGQTYQETQYF,TGTGCCAGCAGCTCCTACGGGACTAGCGGACAAACGTACCAAGAGACCCAGTACTTC
NA,TRBJ2-7,NA,TRBV2,CASSEIPGIYELYF,TGTGCCAGCAGTGAAATCCCGGGGATCTACGAGCTGTACTTC
few,TRBJ2-3,TRBD2,TRBV11-3,CASSTPGLGTDTQYF,TGTGCCAGCAGCACACCGGGACTAGGCACAGATACGCAGTATTTT